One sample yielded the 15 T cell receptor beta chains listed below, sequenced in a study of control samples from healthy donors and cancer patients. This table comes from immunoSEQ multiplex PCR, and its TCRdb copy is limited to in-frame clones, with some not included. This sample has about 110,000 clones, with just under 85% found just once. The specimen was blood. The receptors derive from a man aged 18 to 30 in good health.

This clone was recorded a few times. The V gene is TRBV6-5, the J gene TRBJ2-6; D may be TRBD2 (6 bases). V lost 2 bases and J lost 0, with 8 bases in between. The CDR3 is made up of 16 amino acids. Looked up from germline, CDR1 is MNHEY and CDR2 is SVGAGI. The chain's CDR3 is CASSYGGFSGANVLTF. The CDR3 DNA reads TGTGCCAGCAGTTACGGGGGGTTCTCTGGGGCCAACGTCCTGACTTTC.

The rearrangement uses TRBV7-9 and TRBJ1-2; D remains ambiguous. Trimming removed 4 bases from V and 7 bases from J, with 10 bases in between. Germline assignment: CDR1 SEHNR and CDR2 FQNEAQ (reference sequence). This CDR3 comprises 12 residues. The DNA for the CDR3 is TGTGCCAGCAGCTACGAATCTTTTGGCTACACCTTC. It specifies CASSYESFGYTF.

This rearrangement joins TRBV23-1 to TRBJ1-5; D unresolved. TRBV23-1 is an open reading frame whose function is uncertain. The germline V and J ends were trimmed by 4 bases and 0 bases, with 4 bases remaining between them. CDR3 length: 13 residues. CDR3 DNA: TGCGCCAGCAGTCGGATTAGCAATCAGCCCCAGCATTTT. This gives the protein CASSRISNQPQHF.

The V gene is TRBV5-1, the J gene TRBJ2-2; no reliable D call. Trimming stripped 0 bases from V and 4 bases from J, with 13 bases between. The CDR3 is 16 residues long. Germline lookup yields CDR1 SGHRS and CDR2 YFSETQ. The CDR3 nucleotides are TGCGCCAGCAGCTTGGGGAGAATTCGAGGCACCGGGGAGCTGTTTTTT. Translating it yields CASSLGRIRGTGELFF.

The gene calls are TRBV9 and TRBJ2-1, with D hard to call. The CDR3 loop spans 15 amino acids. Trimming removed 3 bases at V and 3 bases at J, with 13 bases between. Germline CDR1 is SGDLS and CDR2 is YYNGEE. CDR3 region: CASSADTYFYNEQFF. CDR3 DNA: TGTGCCAGCAGCGCTGACACCTATTTCTACAATGAGCAGTTCTTC.

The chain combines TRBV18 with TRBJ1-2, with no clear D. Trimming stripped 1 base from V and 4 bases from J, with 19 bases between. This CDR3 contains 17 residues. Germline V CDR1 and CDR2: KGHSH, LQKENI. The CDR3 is CASSPLEGVGSSYGYTF. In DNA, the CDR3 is TGTGCCAGCTCACCACTTGAAGGTGTAGGGAGCTCCTATGGCTACACCTTC.

This CDR3 is CASSETTGGAWDTQYF. The DNA for the CDR3 is TGTGCCAGCAGTGAAACCACAGGGGGCGCGTGGGATACGCAGTATTTT. The V gene is TRBV25-1, the J gene TRBJ2-3, with TRBD1 matching over 9 bases. J was trimmed by 6 bases and V by 2 bases; bases with no gene match: 9. The CDR3 sequence is 16 residues long. Germline CDR1 is MGHDK and CDR2 is SYGVNS.

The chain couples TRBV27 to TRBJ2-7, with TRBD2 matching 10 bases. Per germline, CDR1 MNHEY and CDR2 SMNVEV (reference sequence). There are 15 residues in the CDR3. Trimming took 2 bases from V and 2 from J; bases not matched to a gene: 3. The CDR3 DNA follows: TGTGCCAGCAGTTTAAGCGGGGGGGAGACCTACGAGCAGTACTTC. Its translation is CASSLSGGETYEQYF.

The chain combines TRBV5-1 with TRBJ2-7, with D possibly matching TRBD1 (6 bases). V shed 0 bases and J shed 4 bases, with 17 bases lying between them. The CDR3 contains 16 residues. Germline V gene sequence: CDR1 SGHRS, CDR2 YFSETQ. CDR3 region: CASSLAIAGVGYEQYF. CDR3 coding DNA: TGCGCCAGCAGCTTGGCCATCGCAGGGGTCGGGTACGAGCAGTACTTC.

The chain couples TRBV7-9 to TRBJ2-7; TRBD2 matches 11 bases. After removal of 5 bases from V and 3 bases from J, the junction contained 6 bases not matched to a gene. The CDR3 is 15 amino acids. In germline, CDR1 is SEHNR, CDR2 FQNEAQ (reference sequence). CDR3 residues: CASSPGTSGLYEQYF. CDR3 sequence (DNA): TGTGCCAGCAGCCCCGGGACTAGCGGTCTCTACGAGCAGTACTTC.

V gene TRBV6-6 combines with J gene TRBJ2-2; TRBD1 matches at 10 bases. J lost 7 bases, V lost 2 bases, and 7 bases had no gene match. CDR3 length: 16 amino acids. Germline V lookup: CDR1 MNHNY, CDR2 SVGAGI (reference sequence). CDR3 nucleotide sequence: TGTGCCAGCAGTTACGATTACGGGACAGGGGTCGGGGAGCTGTTTTTT. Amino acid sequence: CASSYDYGTGVGELFF.

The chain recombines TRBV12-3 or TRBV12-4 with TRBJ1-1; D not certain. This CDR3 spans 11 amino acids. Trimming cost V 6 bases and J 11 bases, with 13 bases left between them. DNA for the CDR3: TGTGCCAGCAGCAACGGGCTCGGGGCTTTCTTT. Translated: CASSNGLGAFF.

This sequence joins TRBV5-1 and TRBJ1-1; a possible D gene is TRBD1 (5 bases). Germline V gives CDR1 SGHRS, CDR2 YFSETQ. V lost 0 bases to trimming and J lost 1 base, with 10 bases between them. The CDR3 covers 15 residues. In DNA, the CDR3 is TGCGCCAGCAGCTTGGGCGCGGGGGGGAACACTGAAGCTTTCTTT. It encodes CASSLGAGGNTEAFF.

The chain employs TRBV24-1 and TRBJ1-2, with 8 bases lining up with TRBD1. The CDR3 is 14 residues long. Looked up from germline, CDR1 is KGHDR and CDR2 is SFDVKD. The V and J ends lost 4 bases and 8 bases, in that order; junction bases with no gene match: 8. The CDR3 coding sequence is TGTGCCACCAGTGAGGGCAGGGGGCTAGGAGGCTACACCTTC. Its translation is CATSEGRGLGGYTF.

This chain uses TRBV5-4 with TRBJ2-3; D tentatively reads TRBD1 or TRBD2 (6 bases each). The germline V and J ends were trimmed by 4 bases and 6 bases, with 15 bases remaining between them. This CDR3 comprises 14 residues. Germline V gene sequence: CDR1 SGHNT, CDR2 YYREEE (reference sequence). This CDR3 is CASSLRGAWDTQYF. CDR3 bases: TGTGCCAGCAGCCTGAGGGGGGCTTGGGATACGCAGTATTTT. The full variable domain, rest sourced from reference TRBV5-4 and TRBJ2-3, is ETGVTQSPTHLIKTRGQQVTLRCSSQSGHNTVSWYQQALGQGPQFIFQYYREEENGRGNFPPRFSGLQFPNYSSELNVNALELDDSALYLCASSLRGAWDTQYFGPGTRLTVL.